This note documents a single T cell receptor (beta chain) sequence. Its specificity is not known. The related graft donor's blood sample was taken on the day of bone marrow donation. The entry originates in a study of T cells after posttransplantation cyclophosphamide. Study-level results: Skin or GI-infiltrating T cells shared few TRB sequences with blood. Later blood repertoires were often dominated by clones from the donor CD8+ memory compartment. Recipient CMV seropositivity and CMV reactivation strongly tracked TRB clonality.

This table comes from immunoSEQ multiplex PCR, and its TCRdb copy is limited to in-frame clones, with some not included. The sample yields 5,500 to 7,500 clones, 95% to 98% seen once. The clonotype originates from a man aged 35-49 years in good health, CMV-negative, and a related stem cell transplant donor. Input material: memory CD4+ T cells sorted from PBMCs.

The CDR3 region is CASSIEKGAIGETQYF. Here the CDR3 DNA reads TGTGCCAGTAGTATAGAGAAGGGGGCAATAGGAGAGACCCAGTACTTC. The chain combines TRBV19 with TRBJ2-5, with 7 bases lining up with TRBD1. The germline CDR1 and CDR2 sequences are LNHDA and SQIVND (reference sequence). The CDR3 is made up of 16 amino acids. With 0 bases clipped from V and 4 bases from J, the junction kept 8 bases outside the gene matches.